This TCR beta chain was captured in a study of cytomegalovirus exposure and HLA in healthy donors. The study, taken as a whole, reports: According to the study, around 180 TCR beta chains were cytomegalovirus-associated. For cytomegalovirus status, the classifier reportedly gave diagnoses with high specificity and sensitivity.

Only one count was recorded for this clone. Its specificity is not known. Sequenced by immunoSEQ multiplex PCR; TCRdb stores in-frame clones only, minus some. The sample includes about 82,000 clones, 93% of them seen just once. V gave up 3 bases and J gave up 11 bases; unmatched junction bases: 13. CDR3 length: 16 residues. Per germline, CDR1 KGHSH and CDR2 LQKENI. This TCR derives from a man younger than 35 in good health and CMV-seronegative. Sequenced input: PBMCs. The V call is TRBV18, the J call TRBJ1-4; 9 nucleotides line up with TRBD1. The CDR3 region has the DNA TGTGCCAGCTCACCTAACCCGGGACAGGGAAAACGGAAACTGTTTTTT. This gives the protein CASSPNPGQGKRKLFF.